The next 21 T cell receptor beta chains were all read from a single sample in a study of T-cell reconstitution after alpha-beta-depleted transplantation in children. Preparation of the TCRbeta library was carried out with unique molecular identifiers. TCRdb analysed the PCR reads with MiXCR anew, one entry per CDR3 protein. The sample includes about 610,000 distinct CDR3 sequences, roughly 30% seen only once; the top ten take less than 40%. The specimen was PBMCs, collected before TCRalphabeta/CD19-depleted stem cell transplant. These receptors all come from a boy younger than two with Wiskott-Aldrich syndrome, due to receive a stem cell transplant.

This clonotype turned up a few times. This chain links TRBV20-1 with TRBJ2-3; D not resolved. Germline CDR1 is DFQATT and CDR2 is SNEGSKA (reference sequence). The ends were cut back, 3 bases at V and 2 bases at J, with 9 bases in the middle. There are 13 residues in the CDR3. CDR3 coding DNA: TGCAGTGCTAGGGACCAATTCACAGATACGCAGTATTTT. Protein sequence: CSARDQFTDTQYF.

This chain links TRBV20-1 with TRBJ2-5, with 7 bases matching TRBD2. The CDR3 runs 15 residues. The germline V gene encodes CDR1 DFQATT and CDR2 SNEGSKA (reference sequence). With 3 bases clipped from V and 1 base from J, the junction kept 8 bases outside the gene matches. The CDR3 DNA follows: TGCAGTGCTAGGCCTCATAGCGGGCTCCAAGAGACCCAGTACTTC. Translation: CSARPHSGLQETQYF.

The chain couples TRBV5-6 to TRBJ2-1; D gene unclear. CDR3 length: 15 residues. Trimming pared 4 bases from V and 0 bases from J, leaving 11 bases between. The germline CDR1 and CDR2 sequences are SGHDT and YYEEEE. CDR3 nucleotides: TGTGCCAGCAGCCACACCCGAAGCTCCTACAATGAGCAGTTCTTC. Translating it yields CASSHTRSSYNEQFF.

This clonotype is a singleton in its sample. J is TRBJ2-1 and V is TRBV20-1, with 7 bases aligning to TRBD2. The CDR3 runs to 14 residues. After removal of 3 bases from V and 3 bases from J, the junction contained 5 bases not matched to a gene. The germline V gene encodes CDR1 DFQATT and CDR2 SNEGSKA (reference sequence). This CDR3 is CSARRGRNYNEQFF. The DNA for the CDR3 is TGCAGTGCTAGGCGGGGGAGGAACTACAATGAGCAGTTCTTC.

This clonotype was recorded many times. CDR3: CASSLGGGGETQYF. In DNA, the CDR3 is TGCGCCAGCAGCTTGGGCGGGGGCGGAGAGACCCAGTACTTC. This chain joins TRBV5-1 and TRBJ2-5, with a possible D match to TRBD2 (7 bases). The V end was cut by 0 bases, the J end by 4 bases, with 10 bases between. The CDR3 is 14 amino acids. CDR1 is SGHRS, CDR2 YFSETQ, per germline.

This clonotype came up a few times. This chain uses TRBV2 with TRBJ2-3; 7 nucleotides match TRBD2. CDR1 SNHLY and CDR2 FYNNEI come from the germline V gene. The CDR3 runs 14 residues. V lost 10 bases to trimming and J lost 2 bases; unmatched junction nucleotides: 9. The CDR3, as DNA: TGTGCCAACCAGCGGGGCACCGTCACAGATACGCAGTATTTT. This codes for CANQRGTVTDTQYF.

V and J are TRBV4-2 and TRBJ2-2; the D is unclear. Germline lookup yields CDR1 LGHNA and CDR2 YNFKEQ. This CDR3 contains 13 residues. Trimming removed 0 bases at V and 2 bases at J, with 1 base between. The CDR3 nucleotides are TGTGCCAGCAGCCAAGACAACACCGGGGAGCTGTTTTTT. This gives the protein CASSQDNTGELFF.

V and J are TRBV2 and TRBJ2-5, with D tentatively TRBD1 (6 bases). The V end lost 1 base, the J end lost 4 bases, and 10 bases lay between the germline ends. This CDR3 is built from 14 residues. Germline CDR1 and CDR2: SNHLY and FYNNEI. This CDR3 is CASSEDRVAETQYF. CDR3 coding DNA: TGTGCCAGCAGTGAAGACAGGGTGGCAGAGACCCAGTACTTC. Variable domain in full (rest from reference TRBV2 and TRBJ2-5): EPEVTQTPSHQVTQMGQEVILRCVPISNHLYFYWYRQILGQKVEFLVSFYNNEISEKSEIFDDQFSVERPDGSNFTLKIRSTKLEDSAMYFCASSEDRVAETQYFGPGTRLLVL.

The rearrangement links TRBV5-1 to TRBJ1-1, with D possibly being TRBD1 (5 bases). Germline V lookup: CDR1 SGHRS, CDR2 YFSETQ. V lost 0 bases and J 4 bases, leaving 16 bases between the germline ends. The CDR3 runs 16 residues. CDR3 residues: CASSLGLEVRGTEAFF. DNA of the CDR3: TGCGCCAGCAGCTTGGGACTCGAAGTTAGGGGCACTGAAGCTTTCTTT.

This clonotype was recorded a few times. J is TRBJ1-6 and V is TRBV5-1, with D hard to call. The germline CDR1 and CDR2 sequences are SGHRS and YFSETQ. With 4 bases removed from V and 8 bases from J, the gap between germline ends came to 16 bases. CDR3 length equals 15 residues. The CDR3 protein is CASSLDNFGDSPLHF. Written as DNA, the CDR3 is TGCGCCAGCAGCCTTGACAATTTTGGCGATTCACCCCTCCACTTT.

The chain recombines TRBV10-3 with TRBJ2-3; 9 bases are a match to TRBD2. V shed 7 bases and J 5 bases; nucleotides not matched to a gene: 4. The CDR3 extends over 13 amino acids. CDR1 and CDR2 (germline): ENHRY, SYGVKD. The CDR3 spells CAINRAGGDTQYF. CDR3 in DNA: TGTGCCATCAATCGAGCGGGAGGAGATACGCAGTATTTT.

This clonotype was detected a few times. The chain carries TRBV19 and TRBJ1-1, with D maybe TRBD1 (5 bases). Between the trimmed V and J ends, which lost 6 bases and 0 bases, there was a span of 8 bases. CDR1 is LNHDA, CDR2 SQIVND, per germline (reference sequence). The CDR3 length is 13 residues. The CDR3 spells CASSIQVNTEAFF. CDR3 bases: TGTGCCAGTAGCATACAGGTGAACACTGAAGCTTTCTTT.

This chain uses TRBV12-3 or TRBV12-4 with TRBJ2-1; D gene ambiguous. CDR3 size: 18 residues. V lost 0 bases to trimming and J lost 0 bases, with 15 bases between them. The CDR3 loop reads CASSLALGGIGSYNEQFF. DNA for the CDR3: TGTGCCAGCAGTTTAGCGCTCGGTGGGATCGGCTCCTACAATGAGCAGTTCTTC.

The chain employs TRBV5-1 and TRBJ2-1; 12 bases fit TRBD2. CDR3 length equals 17 residues. Germline V lookup: CDR1 SGHRS, CDR2 YFSETQ. With 4 bases clipped from V and 0 bases from J, the junction kept 5 bases outside the gene matches. The CDR3 nucleotides read TGCGCCAGCAGCCTAGCGGGAGGGGGGAGCTCCTACAATGAGCAGTTCTTC. Translating gives CASSLAGGGSSYNEQFF.

The rearrangement links TRBV24-1 to TRBJ2-1; D gene uncertain. This CDR3 has 11 residues. CDR1 and CDR2 from the germline V gene are KGHDR and SFDVKD. V was shortened by 9 bases and J by 7 bases, with 9 bases between the two germline ends. CDR3 residues: CATSRWNEQFF. The CDR3 DNA reads TGTGCCACCTCTAGGTGGAATGAGCAGTTCTTC.

The chain employs TRBV5-1 and TRBJ1-1, with 8 bases matching TRBD1. The CDR3 sequence is 15 residues long. Per germline, CDR1 SGHRS and CDR2 YFSETQ. Trimming cost V 4 bases and J 5 bases; bases outside gene matches: 10. The CDR3 region is CASSSDRGGRTEAFF. CDR3 DNA: TGCGCCAGCAGCAGTGACAGGGGCGGTAGGACTGAAGCTTTCTTT.

V gene TRBV5-1 combines with J gene TRBJ2-1; maybe TRBD1 (7 bases). This CDR3 has 15 residues. The V gene lost 1 base and the J gene lost 7 bases, with 15 bases spanning the gap. The germline gives CDR1 SGHRS, CDR2 YFSETQ. This CDR3 is CASSLWRGLENEQFF. The CDR3, as DNA: TGCGCCAGCAGCTTGTGGAGGGGGCTTGAGAATGAGCAGTTCTTC.

J is TRBJ1-2 and V is TRBV5-6; 8 bases map to TRBD1. Germline V gene sequence: CDR1 SGHDT, CDR2 YYEEEE. CDR3 length: 15 amino acids. The ends lost 4 bases at V and 2 bases at J; junction bases unmatched: 7. CDR3 nucleotide sequence: TGTGCCAGCAGCCCGGTGGACAGGGCCAACTATGGCTACACCTTC. It is translated as CASSPVDRANYGYTF.

The table lists this clonotype with a few counts. The CDR3 region has the DNA TGTGCCAGCAGTTTAAGATGGGACACCCTATCCTACGAGCAGTACTTC. Protein product: CASSLRWDTLSYEQYF. The chain has TRBV28 and TRBJ2-7, with D perhaps TRBD1 (6 bases). Germline V gene data show CDR1 as MDHEN and CDR2 as SYDVKM. V lost 2 bases and J 1 base, leaving 15 bases between the germline ends. This CDR3 is 16 amino acids long.

V is TRBV5-1 and J is TRBJ2-3; 8 bases are a match to TRBD1. Per germline, CDR1 SGHRS and CDR2 YFSETQ. CDR3 size: 17 residues. V trimming: 0 bases; J trimming: 5 bases; junction bases outside the gene matches: 11. The CDR3 bases are TGCGCCAGCAGCTTGGCCGGACAGGGATATGGAATAGATACGCAGTATTTT. Translation gives CASSLAGQGYGIDTQYF.

The genes are TRBV5-1 and TRBJ2-7, with TRBD2 matching over 9 bases. This CDR3 comprises 17 residues. CDR1 is SGHRS and CDR2 is YFSETQ in the germline V gene. The V and J ends lost 3 bases and 4 bases, in that order; junction bases with no gene match: 14. CDR3 bases: TGCGCCAGCAGCTCATCTTTTAGCGGGAGTTTAGGATACGAGCAGTACTTC. It is translated as CASSSSFSGSLGYEQYF.